This record looks at one T cell receptor (beta chain) sequence and its context. The V gene end was trimmed by 3 bases and the J gene end by 5 bases; junction bases not matched to a gene: 11. The CDR3 is made up of 16 amino acids. This table comes from immunoSEQ multiplex PCR, and its TCRdb copy is limited to in-frame clones, with some not included. The data show around 130,000 clones, with 75% to 90% seen just once and around 2.3% held by the top ten. This sample was included in a study of blood T cell repertoires in COVID-19. Turning to the study itself: The United States, Italy and Spain supplied acute and convalescent COVID-19 samples.

Participant-given clinical history determined each cohort assignment. Cohort 3 recovery required two negative PCRs, clearance, or symptom resolution. The sequence was collected from a woman aged 45-60 years who had recovered from COVID-19. The chain joins TRBV23-1 to TRBJ2-7; 9 positions match TRBD1. TRBV23-1 has ORF status, its function being uncertain. Sequences were obtained from PBMCs or T cells enriched from blood (not recorded which). The CDR3 protein is CASSHQTGTGRHEQYF. The CDR3 coding sequence is TGCGCCAGCAGTCATCAGACCGGGACAGGGCGGCACGAGCAGTACTTC.